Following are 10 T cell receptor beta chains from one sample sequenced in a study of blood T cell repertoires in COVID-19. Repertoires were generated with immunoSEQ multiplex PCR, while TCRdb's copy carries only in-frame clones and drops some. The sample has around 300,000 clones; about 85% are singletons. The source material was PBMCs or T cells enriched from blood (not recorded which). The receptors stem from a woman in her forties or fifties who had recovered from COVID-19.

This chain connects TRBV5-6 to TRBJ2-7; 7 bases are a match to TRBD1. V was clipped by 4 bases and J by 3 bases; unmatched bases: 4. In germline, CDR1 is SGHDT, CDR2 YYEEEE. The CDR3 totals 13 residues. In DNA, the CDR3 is TGTGCCAGCAGCCCGACAGGGATCTACGAGCAGTACTTC. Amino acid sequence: CASSPTGIYEQYF.

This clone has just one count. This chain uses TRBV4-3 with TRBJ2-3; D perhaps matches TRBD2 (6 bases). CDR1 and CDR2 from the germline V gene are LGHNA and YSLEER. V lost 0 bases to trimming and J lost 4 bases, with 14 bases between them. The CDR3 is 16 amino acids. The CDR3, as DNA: TGCGCCAGCAGCCAAGATTTTGCTAGCGATTCAGATACGCAGTATTTT. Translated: CASSQDFASDSDTQYF.

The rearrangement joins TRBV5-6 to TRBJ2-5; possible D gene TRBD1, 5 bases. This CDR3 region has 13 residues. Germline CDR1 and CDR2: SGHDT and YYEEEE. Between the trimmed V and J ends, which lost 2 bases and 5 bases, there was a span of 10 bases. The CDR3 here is CASSFRGGETQYF. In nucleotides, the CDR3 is TGTGCCAGCAGCTTTAGGGGTGGGGAGACCCAGTACTTC. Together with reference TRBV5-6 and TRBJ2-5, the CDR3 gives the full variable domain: DAGVTQSPTHLIKTRGQQVTLRCSPKSGHDTVSWYQQALGQGPQFIFQYYEEEERQRGNFPDRFSGHQFPNYSSELNVNALLLGDSALYLCASSFRGGETQYFGPGTRLLVL.

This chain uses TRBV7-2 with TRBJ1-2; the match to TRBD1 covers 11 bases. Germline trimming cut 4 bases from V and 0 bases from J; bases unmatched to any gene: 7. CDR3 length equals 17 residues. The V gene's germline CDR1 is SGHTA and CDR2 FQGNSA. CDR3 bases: TGTGCCAGCAGCTCACGGACAGGGGGCAGCACTAACTATGGCTACACCTTC. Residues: CASSSRTGGSTNYGYTF.

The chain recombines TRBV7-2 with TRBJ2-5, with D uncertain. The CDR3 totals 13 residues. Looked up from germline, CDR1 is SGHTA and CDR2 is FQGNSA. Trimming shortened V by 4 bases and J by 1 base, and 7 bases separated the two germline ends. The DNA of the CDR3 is TGTGCCAGCAGCTCATTGTCCCAAGAGACCCAGTACTTC. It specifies CASSSLSQETQYF.

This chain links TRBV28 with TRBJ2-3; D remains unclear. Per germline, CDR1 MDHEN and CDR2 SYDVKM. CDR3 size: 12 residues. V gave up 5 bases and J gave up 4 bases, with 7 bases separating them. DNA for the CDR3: TGTGCCAGCAGTCCCCAATCAGATACGCAGTATTTT. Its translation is CASSPQSDTQYF. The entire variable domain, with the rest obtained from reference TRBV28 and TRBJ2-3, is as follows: DVKVTQSSRYLVKRTGEKVFLECVQDMDHENMFWYRQDPGLGLRLIYFSYDVKMKEKGDIPEGYSVSREKKERFSLILESASTNQTSMYLCASSPQSDTQYFGPGTRLTVL.

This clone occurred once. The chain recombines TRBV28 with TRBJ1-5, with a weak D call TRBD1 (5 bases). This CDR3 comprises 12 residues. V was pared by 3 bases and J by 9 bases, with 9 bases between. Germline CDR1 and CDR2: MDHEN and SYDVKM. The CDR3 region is CASSLRGSPQHF. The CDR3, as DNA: TGTGCCAGCAGTTTGCGGGGGTCGCCCCAGCATTTT.

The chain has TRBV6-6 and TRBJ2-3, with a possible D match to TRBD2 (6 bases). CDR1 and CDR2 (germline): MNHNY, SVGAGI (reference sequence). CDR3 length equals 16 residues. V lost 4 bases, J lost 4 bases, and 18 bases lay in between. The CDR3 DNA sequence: TGTGCCAGCAGTTCCGGACTACTCCGGGGTGCAGATACGCAGTATTTT. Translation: CASSSGLLRGADTQYF.

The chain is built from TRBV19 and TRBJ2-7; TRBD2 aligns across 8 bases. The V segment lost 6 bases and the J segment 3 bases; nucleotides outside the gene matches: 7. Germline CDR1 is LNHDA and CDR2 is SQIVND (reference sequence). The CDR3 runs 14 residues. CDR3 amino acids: CASSPLGTSYEQYF. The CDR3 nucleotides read TGTGCCAGTAGCCCCCTCGGGACTAGCTACGAGCAGTACTTC.

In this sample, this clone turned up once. Here the CDR3 reads CASSPQNRGEQYF. CDR3 DNA sequence: TGTGCCAGCTCACCACAAAACAGGGGCGAGCAGTACTTC. This chain uses TRBV18 with TRBJ2-7; 7 nucleotides agree with TRBD1. Germline loops: CDR1 KGHSH, CDR2 LQKENI. The V gene end was trimmed by 1 base and the J gene end by 6 bases; junction bases not matched to a gene: 3. The CDR3 totals 13 residues. The variable domain in full, completed from reference TRBV18 and TRBJ2-7, reads NAGVMQNPRHLVRRRGQEARLRCSPMKGHSHVYWYRQLPEEGLKFMVYLQKENIIDESGMPKERFSAEFPKEGPSILRIQQVVRGDSAAYFCASSPQNRGEQYFGPGTRLTVT.